These 27 T cell receptor beta chains were all obtained from the same sample, sequenced in a study of PD-L1 blockade in urothelial cancer. Some clones are missing from TCRdb's copy, which holds only in-frame ones; the method was immunoSEQ multiplex PCR. The sample consists of under 100,000 clones, about 81% of them appearing once. The sequencing used PBMCs, collected around atezolizumab (anti-PD-L1) treatment. These TCRs come from a man in his 70s with urothelial cancer.

The chain employs TRBV19 and TRBJ2-3, with 10 positions matching TRBD2. The CDR3 length is 14 residues. V lost 8 bases to trimming and J lost 1 base; unmatched junction nucleotides: 3. Germline CDR1 and CDR2: LNHDA and SQIVND (reference sequence). The CDR3 reads CASYGTSGTDTQYF. For the CDR3, the DNA is TGTGCCAGTTACGGGACTAGCGGCACAGATACGCAGTATTTT.

The V call is TRBV27, the J call TRBJ2-3; 10 bases map to TRBD2. The CDR3 runs 16 residues. The trim removed 2 bases at V and 2 bases at J, leaving 4 bases unmatched. CDR1 and CDR2 from the germline V gene are MNHEY and SMNVEV (reference sequence). CDR3 sequence: CASSLVAGGNTDTQYF. Here the CDR3 DNA reads TGTGCCAGCAGTTTAGTAGCGGGGGGAAACACAGATACGCAGTATTTT.

The chain combines TRBV5-1 with TRBJ2-7; 7 nucleotides align to TRBD1. Germline loops: CDR1 SGHRS, CDR2 YFSETQ. The CDR3 runs to 12 residues. Trimming at V came to 0 bases and at J to 9 bases, leaving 3 bases not matched to a gene. As DNA, the CDR3 is TGCGCCAGCAGCTTGGAAGGGGGCAGGCAGTACTTC. It encodes CASSLEGGRQYF.

The chain recombines TRBV4-3 with TRBJ2-4, with no clear D. Deletions cut 0 bases from V and 0 bases from J, with 9 bases between. The CDR3 spans 16 residues. The germline V gene encodes CDR1 LGHNA and CDR2 YSLEER. The CDR3, as DNA: TGCGCCAGCAGCCAAGATCGACTGTTAGCCAAAAACATTCAGTACTTC. This sequence encodes CASSQDRLLAKNIQYF.

This chain joins TRBV19 and TRBJ1-2; weak D call: TRBD1 (6 bases). In germline, CDR1 is LNHDA, CDR2 SQIVND (reference sequence). Deletions cut 5 bases from V and 7 bases from J, with 17 bases between. The CDR3 consists of 14 residues. The CDR3 spells CASSSIYREIGYTF. The CDR3 nucleotides are TGTGCCAGTAGTTCAATTTACAGGGAAATTGGCTACACCTTC.

The gene calls are TRBV19 and TRBJ1-1, with TRBD1 as a possible D gene (5 bases). The CDR3 covers 15 residues. V was clipped by 6 bases and J by 4 bases, with 18 bases between them. Germline V gene data show CDR1 as LNHDA and CDR2 as SQIVND (reference sequence). CDR3 region: CASSPMWGSATEAFF. In DNA form, the CDR3 reads TGTGCCAGTAGCCCAATGTGGGGCTCCGCCACTGAAGCTTTCTTT.

This clone has just a few counts. V is TRBV2 and J is TRBJ2-5, with 13 nucleotides matching TRBD2. J was trimmed by 3 bases and V by 7 bases; bases with no gene match: 5. Germline loops: CDR1 SNHLY, CDR2 FYNNEI. The CDR3 has 15 residues. CDR3 DNA sequence: TGTGCCAGCAAATTTGGGACTAGCGGGAAAGAGACCCAGTACTTC. Translating gives CASKFGTSGKETQYF.

V usage is TRBV7-8 and J usage is TRBJ2-1; TRBD2 matches at 12 bases. The germline V gene encodes CDR1 SGHVS and CDR2 FQNEAQ. CDR3 length: 15 residues. The junction had 5 bases not matched to a gene; V was cut back by 5 bases and J by 6 bases. The CDR3 bases are TGTGCCAGCAGCCTCAGACTAGCGGGAGTCAATGAGCAGTTCTTC. The encoded protein is CASSLRLAGVNEQFF.

This rearrangement joins TRBV11-3 to TRBJ2-1, with 7 nucleotides matching TRBD2. CDR1 is SGHNT and CDR2 is YENEEA in the germline V gene. After removal of 5 bases from V and 4 bases from J, the junction contained 8 bases not matched to a gene. CDR3 length: 15 residues. The CDR3 DNA sequence: TGTGCCAGCAGCCCAATCGGGGGAGGGTACAATGAGCAGTTCTTC. This gives the protein CASSPIGGGYNEQFF. Together with reference TRBV11-3 and TRBJ2-1, the CDR3 gives the full variable domain: EAGVVQSPRYKIIEKKQPVAFWCNPISGHNTLYWYLQNLGQGPELLIRYENEEAVDDSQLPKDRFSAERLKGVDSTLKIQPAELGDSAVYLCASSPIGGGYNEQFFGPGTRLTVL.

The chain employs TRBV18 and TRBJ1-3, with 11 bases identical to TRBD1. The CDR3 is made up of 17 amino acids. Germline CDR1 KGHSH, CDR2 LQKENI. Trimming at V came to 6 bases and at J to 7 bases, leaving 14 bases not matched to a gene. CDR3 protein: CASSSLPGQGALNTIYF. CDR3 nucleotide sequence: TGTGCCAGCTCCTCTCTTCCCGGACAGGGGGCATTGAACACCATATATTTT.

In this sample, this clone turned up a few times. The chain has TRBV5-1 and TRBJ1-1; the match to TRBD1 covers 7 bases. The CDR3 loop spans 15 amino acids. Germline values: CDR1 SGHRS, CDR2 YFSETQ. The V segment lost 2 bases and the J segment 5 bases; nucleotides outside the gene matches: 9. Written as DNA, the CDR3 is TGCGCCAGCAGCTTAAACAGGGGTATGGGGACTGAAGCTTTCTTT. This codes for CASSLNRGMGTEAFF.

The CDR3 loop is CASSQDSGTAKKTQYF. In DNA form, the CDR3 reads TGCGCCAGCAGCCAAGATTCGGGGACAGCGAAAAAGACCCAGTACTTC. This chain uses TRBV4-1 with TRBJ2-5, with 7 bases lining up with TRBD1. This CDR3 is built from 16 residues. Germline CDR1 reads MGHRA; CDR2 reads YSYEKL. J gave up 6 bases and V 0 bases, and 10 bases lay outside the gene matches.

The chain links TRBV27 to TRBJ2-3, with 7 bases lining up with TRBD1. This CDR3 spans 15 amino acids. V gave up 5 bases and J gave up 3 bases; unmatched junction bases: 8. CDR1 MNHEY and CDR2 SMNVEV come from the germline V gene (reference sequence). The DNA of the CDR3 is TGTGCCAGCAGTGCTGACAGGGCCGGGACAGATACGCAGTATTTT. Its protein is CASSADRAGTDTQYF.

V is TRBV7-9 and J is TRBJ2-5; 9 nucleotides agree with TRBD1. Germline values: CDR1 SEHNR, CDR2 FQNEAQ (reference sequence). The V segment lost 5 bases and the J segment 5 bases; nucleotides outside the gene matches: 6. The CDR3 runs 14 residues. Written as DNA, the CDR3 is TGTGCCAGCAGCCTGACAGGGGGAAGGGAGACCCAGTACTTC. Translating gives CASSLTGGRETQYF.

V gene TRBV11-2 combines with J gene TRBJ2-7; D unresolved. Trimming pared 2 bases from V and 7 bases from J, leaving 12 bases between. This CDR3 is 13 amino acids long. Germline V gene data show CDR1 as SGHAT and CDR2 as FQNNGV. The CDR3 DNA sequence: TGTGCCAGCAGCTTACAGACGTGGAGTGAGCAGTACTTC. This codes for CASSLQTWSEQYF. The variable domain in full, completed from reference TRBV11-2 and TRBJ2-7, reads EAGVAQSPRYKIIEKRQSVAFWCNPISGHATLYWYQQILGQGPKLLIQFQNNGVVDDSQLPKDRFSAERLKGVDSTLKIQPAKLEDSAVYLCASSLQTWSEQYFGPGTRLTVT.

The sample holds one count of this clone. The chain has TRBV7-9 and TRBJ2-7; D is perhaps TRBD2 (5 bases). CDR3 length equals 15 residues. The germline CDR1 and CDR2 sequences are SEHNR and FQNEAQ (reference sequence). V was trimmed by 5 bases and J by 3 bases, leaving 17 bases between them. The CDR3 here is CASSQPDLGDYEQYF. CDR3 coding DNA: TGTGCCAGCAGCCAACCGGATCTGGGAGACTACGAGCAGTACTTC.

On this clone: Other DNA sequences in the sample encode the same CDR3. The V and J genes are TRBV7-9 and TRBJ2-7; 10 positions match TRBD1. V was pared by 4 bases and J by 1 base, with 7 bases of the junction left unmatched. The germline V gene encodes CDR1 SEHNR and CDR2 FQNEAQ (reference sequence). There are 16 residues in the CDR3. CDR3 region: CASSSSDRGTSYEQYF. CDR3 bases: TGTGCCAGCAGCTCCTCGGACAGGGGGACTTCCTACGAGCAGTACTTC.

The gene calls are TRBV5-1 and TRBJ2-5, with 7 bases identical to TRBD2. Unmatched junction bases numbered 4, after V lost 0 bases and J lost 5 bases. Germline CDR1 reads SGHRS; CDR2 reads YFSETQ. CDR3 length: 14 residues. The CDR3 bases are TGCGCCAGCAGCTTGGCCTGGGGGGGGGAGACCCAGTACTTC. As protein: CASSLAWGGETQYF.

V is TRBV11-1 and J is TRBJ2-5, with D uncertain. This CDR3 region has 14 residues. The V gene's germline CDR1 is SGHAT and CDR2 FQDESV (reference sequence). V was clipped by 1 base and J by 3 bases, with 9 bases between them. The CDR3 sequence is CASSLGALEETQYF. In DNA, the CDR3 is TGTGCCAGCAGCTTAGGGGCTCTTGAAGAGACCCAGTACTTC. Supplemented by reference TRBV11-1 and TRBJ2-5, the full variable domain reads EAEVAQSPRYKITEKSQAVAFWCDPISGHATLYWYRQILGQGPELLVQFQDESVVDDSQLPKDRFSAERLKGVDSTLKIQPAELGDSAMYLCASSLGALEETQYFGPGTRLLVL.

This clone was seen a handful of times. This chain links TRBV29-1 with TRBJ1-3; tentatively, D is TRBD1 (5 bases). CDR3 length equals 14 residues. Germline CDR1 is SQVTM and CDR2 is ANQGSEA. V lost 5 bases to trimming and J lost 2 bases, with 13 bases between them. CDR3 coding DNA: TGCAGCGTTCAGACCCAGGGTGCTGGAAACACCATATATTTT. Amino acids: CSVQTQGAGNTIYF. Full variable domain (outside the CDR3, taken from reference TRBV29-1 and TRBJ1-3): SAVISQKPSRDICQRGTSLTIQCQVDSQVTMMFWYRQQPGQSLTLIATANQGSEATYESGFVIDKFPISRPNLTFSTLTVSNMSPEDSSIYLCSVQTQGAGNTIYFGEGSWLTVV.

The gene calls are TRBV11-2 and TRBJ2-1, with a tentative D call TRBD1 (6 bases). CDR1 and CDR2 (germline): SGHAT, FQNNGV. The CDR3 runs 15 residues. V gave up 1 base and J gave up 5 bases, with 12 bases separating them. The CDR3 protein is CASSLGTGYDNEQFF. The DNA for the CDR3 is TGTGCCAGCAGCTTAGGCACAGGGTACGACAATGAGCAGTTCTTC.

The count of this clone is one. The rearrangement uses TRBV7-8 and TRBJ1-1; 9 positions agree with TRBD1. V was clipped by 5 bases and J by 6 bases; unmatched bases: 10. This CDR3 is built from 15 residues. Germline CDR1 is SGHVS and CDR2 is FQNEAQ. The CDR3 DNA reads TGTGCCAGCAGCCCTCGGGACAGGGTAAGATCTGAAGCTTTCTTT. It encodes CASSPRDRVRSEAFF. The whole variable domain, filled in from reference TRBV7-8 and TRBJ1-1, reads GAGVSQSPRYKVAKRGQDVALRCDPISGHVSLFWYQQALGQGPEFLTYFQNEAQLDKSGLPSDRFFAERPEGSVSTLKIQRTQQEDSAVYLCASSPRDRVRSEAFFGQGTRLTVV.

This chain joins TRBV6-5 and TRBJ1-2; 9 nucleotides agree with TRBD1. V shed 6 bases, J shed 6 bases, and the junction held 8 bases outside the gene matches. Per germline, CDR1 MNHEY and CDR2 SVGAGI. The CDR3 is made up of 14 amino acids. Written as DNA, the CDR3 is TGTGCCAGCAGACCCGGGACAGGGAGGGATGGCTACACCTTC. It translates to CASRPGTGRDGYTF.

This chain uses TRBV7-2 with TRBJ2-3; 9 bases fit TRBD2. Germline V CDR1 and CDR2: SGHTA, FQGNSA. The J segment lost 1 base and the V segment lost 3 bases, leaving 2 bases of the junction unmatched. This CDR3 region has 15 residues. This CDR3 reads CASSLRGGGTDTQYF. CDR3 sequence (DNA): TGTGCCAGCAGCTTGCGGGGGGGCGGCACAGATACGCAGTATTTT.

This clone was counted between two and nine times. The chain carries TRBV6-5 and TRBJ2-3; D unclear. Germline loops: CDR1 MNHEY, CDR2 SVGAGI. This CDR3 contains 14 residues. Trimming stripped 4 bases from V and 0 bases from J, with 8 bases between. CDR3 residues: CASSFGGSTDTQYF. The CDR3 DNA reads as TGTGCCAGCAGTTTTGGCGGAAGCACAGATACGCAGTATTTT.

The rearrangement links TRBV6-6 to TRBJ1-2, with D possibly TRBD1 on 6 matching bases. CDR3 length: 14 amino acids. Trimming cost V 10 bases and J 7 bases, with 22 bases left between them. Per the germline V gene, CDR1 is MNHNY and CDR2 is SVGAGI (reference sequence). CDR3 protein: CATLQGKRFSGYTF. As DNA, the CDR3 is TGTGCCACCCTACAGGGAAAAAGATTCTCTGGCTACACCTTC.

V and J are TRBV5-1 and TRBJ1-1; D gene uncertain. CDR1 is SGHRS, CDR2 YFSETQ, per germline. V was shortened by 1 base and J by 1 base, with 8 bases between the two germline ends. This CDR3 comprises 14 residues. The CDR3: CASSLNAENTEAFF. In DNA form, the CDR3 reads TGCGCCAGCAGCTTGAACGCGGAGAACACTGAAGCTTTCTTT.